The 11 T cell receptor beta chains in this list originate from one sample, sequenced in a study of long-term antiretroviral therapy in people with HIV. Runs used v3.0 of the immunoSEQ assay and were done at survey level. Profiling relied on immunoSEQ multiplex PCR, and the TCRdb table lists in-frame clones only, not all of them. The data show about 31,000 clones, 75% to 85% seen once. The material sequenced was unsorted PBMCs, taken 1.9 years after starting antiretroviral therapy. These receptors were collected from a man aged 18-30 years with HIV.

The chain has TRBV5-4 and TRBJ1-4; TRBD1 aligns across 8 bases. From germline, CDR1 is SGHNT and CDR2 YYREEE (reference sequence). V was pared by 4 bases and J by 8 bases, with 13 bases of the junction left unmatched. CDR3 size: 16 residues. CDR3 nucleotides: TGTGCCAGCAGCCAAAGCGGTGGGACAGGACGAGAAAAACTGTTTTTT. Translated: CASSQSGGTGREKLFF.

The J gene is TRBJ2-6, the V gene TRBV18; 8 bases fit TRBD1. CDR1 is KGHSH and CDR2 is LQKENI in the germline V gene. With 1 base clipped from V and 2 bases from J, the junction kept 7 bases outside the gene matches. The CDR3 is made up of 18 amino acids. CDR3 bases: TGTGCCAGCTCACCACTCGCGACAGGGGAGGCTGGGGCCAACGTCCTGACTTTC. Its translation: CASSPLATGEAGANVLTF.

The rearrangement links TRBV7-9 to TRBJ2-2; the D gene is possibly TRBD1 (6 bases). Germline CDR1 and CDR2: SEHNR and FQNEAQ (reference sequence). Trimming took 5 bases from V and 2 from J, leaving 21 bases between them. CDR3 length: 18 amino acids. DNA for the CDR3: TGTGCCAGCAGCCCCTCCCGCTCTACAGGGCTAAACACCGGGGAGCTGTTTTTT. Translating gives CASSPSRSTGLNTGELFF.

The chain recombines TRBV20-1 with TRBJ2-5, with D uncertain. CDR1 is DFQATT, CDR2 SNEGSKA, per germline (reference sequence). The CDR3 length is 11 residues. Between the trimmed V and J ends, which lost 4 bases and 5 bases, there was a span of 8 bases. In DNA form, the CDR3 reads TGCAGTGCTATCCTGGGGGAGACCCAGTACTTC. Translation: CSAILGETQYF.

This sequence joins TRBV19 and TRBJ1-5; TRBD1 might be the D (5 bases). CDR3 size: 15 residues. Germline CDR1 is LNHDA and CDR2 is SQIVND (reference sequence). V was clipped by 1 base and J by 5 bases, with 12 bases between them. The CDR3 DNA reads TGTGCCAGTAGTATAGGTGGGACCGATGATCAGCCCCAGCATTTT. Amino acid sequence: CASSIGGTDDQPQHF. Variable domain in full (rest from reference TRBV19 and TRBJ1-5): DGGITQSPKYLFRKEGQNVTLSCEQNLNHDAMYWYRQDPGQGLRLIYYSQIVNDFQKGDIAEGYSVSREKKESFPLTVTSAQKNPTAFYLCASSIGGTDDQPQHFGDGTRLSIL.

The chain has TRBV28 and TRBJ1-2, with unresolved D. Germline values: CDR1 MDHEN, CDR2 SYDVKM. CDR3 size: 13 residues. Trimming cost V 8 bases and J 1 base, with 11 bases left between them. In DNA, the CDR3 is TGTGCCAGCGAAAGTGGGATTAACTATGGCTACACCTTC. Its protein is CASESGINYGYTF.

J is TRBJ2-5 and V is TRBV19; the D is unclear. Germline CDR1 and CDR2: LNHDA and SQIVND (reference sequence). Trimming left V 3 bases short and J 1 base short, with 9 bases between. The CDR3 spans 14 residues. Written as DNA, the CDR3 is TGTGCCAGTAGTATCGGGCGGTCCCAAGAGACCCAGTACTTC. As protein: CASSIGRSQETQYF.

This clone was found once. This chain links TRBV5-6 with TRBJ1-5; perhaps TRBD1 as D (5 bases). Germline assignment: CDR1 SGHDT and CDR2 YYEEEE. V lost 3 bases and J 2 bases, leaving 15 bases between the germline ends. The CDR3 length is 16 residues. The CDR3 DNA reads TGTGCCAGCAGCTACTTCCTCGGAGGGGGCAATCAGCCCCAGCATTTT. Its translation is CASSYFLGGGNQPQHF.

The chain is built from TRBV18 and TRBJ1-4; D uncertain. This CDR3 is built from 16 residues. Germline CDR1 and CDR2: KGHSH and LQKENI. Deletions cut 0 bases from V and 8 bases from J, with 16 bases between. The chain's CDR3 is CASSPPSTGSGEKLFF. Written as DNA, the CDR3 is TGTGCCAGCTCACCACCCTCGACGGGGAGTGGGGAAAAACTGTTTTTT.

The V call is TRBV28, the J call TRBJ1-2; D not certain. Deletions cut 2 bases from V and 0 bases from J, with 4 bases between. This CDR3 comprises 13 residues. CDR1 is MDHEN and CDR2 is SYDVKM in the germline V gene. CDR3 bases: TGTGCCAGCAGTTTAGGGCCTAACTATGGCTACACCTTC. This encodes CASSLGPNYGYTF.

The CDR3 sequence is CASSLGLEAETQYF. In DNA, the CDR3 is TGTGCCAGCAGCTTAGGACTGGAGGCGGAGACCCAGTACTTC. The rearrangement links TRBV11-2 to TRBJ2-5; TRBD2 might be the D (5 bases). The V end was cut by 1 base, the J end by 5 bases, with 11 bases between. Germline V gene data show CDR1 as SGHAT and CDR2 as FQNNGV. This CDR3 region has 14 residues. The entire variable domain, with the rest obtained from reference TRBV11-2 and TRBJ2-5, is as follows: EAGVAQSPRYKIIEKRQSVAFWCNPISGHATLYWYQQILGQGPKLLIQFQNNGVVDDSQLPKDRFSAERLKGVDSTLKIQPAKLEDSAVYLCASSLGLEAETQYFGPGTRLLVL.